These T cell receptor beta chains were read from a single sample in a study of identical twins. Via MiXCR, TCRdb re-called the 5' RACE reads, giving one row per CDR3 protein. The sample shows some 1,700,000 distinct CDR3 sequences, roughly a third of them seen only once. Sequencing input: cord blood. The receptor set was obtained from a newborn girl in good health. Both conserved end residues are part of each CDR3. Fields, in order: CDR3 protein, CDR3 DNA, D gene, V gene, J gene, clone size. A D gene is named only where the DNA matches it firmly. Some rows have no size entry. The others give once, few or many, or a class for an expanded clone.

CASSVYAGGYTDTQYF	TGTGCCAGCAGTGTATATGCAGGCGGGTACACAGATACGCAGTATTTT	.	TRBV28	TRBJ2-3	.
CASSQGLAGLSSYNEQFF	TGCGCCAGCAGCCAGGGACTAGCGGGCTTAAGCTCCTACAATGAGCAGTTCTTC	TRBD2	TRBV4-1	TRBJ2-1	few
CSAEDGSYEQYF	TGCAGTGCCGAGGACGGTTCCTACGAGCAGTACTTC	.	TRBV20-1	TRBJ2-7	few
CASRVMGLAGVNNEQFF	TGTGCCAGCAGAGTAATGGGACTAGCGGGAGTCAACAATGAGCAGTTCTTC	TRBD2	TRBV11-2	TRBJ2-1	few
CATSRGGLTNYGYTF	TGTGCCACCAGCAGAGGGGGGCTAACTAACTATGGCTACACCTTC	.	TRBV15	TRBJ1-2	few
CSAQSGGDHYNEQFF	TGCAGTGCCCAGAGCGGGGGGGACCACTACAATGAGCAGTTCTTC	TRBD2	TRBV20-1	TRBJ2-1	few
CASSWAGSETDTQYF	TGCGCCAGCAGCTGGGCAGGCTCCGAGACAGATACGCAGTATTTT	.	TRBV5-1	TRBJ2-3	few
CASSWRGGYNEQFF	TGTGCCAGCAGTTGGAGAGGAGGGTACAATGAGCAGTTCTTC	.	TRBV27	TRBJ2-1	.
CASSLDPRGYYEQYF	TGTGCCAGCAGCTTAGATCCGAGGGGGTACTACGAGCAGTACTTC	.	TRBV7-6	TRBJ2-7	.
CAWSAGYYNEQFF	TGTGCCTGGAGTGCAGGTTACTACAATGAGCAGTTCTTC	.	TRBV30	TRBJ2-1	few
CASSLGPSGLAGFSGANVLTF	TGCGCCAGCAGCTTGGGCCCCTCGGGCCTAGCGGGCTTCTCTGGGGCCAACGTCCTGACTTTC	TRBD2	TRBV5-1	TRBJ2-6	.
CASSSSPGTGANVLTF	TGTGCCAGCAGTTCATCCCCAGGGACCGGGGCCAACGTCCTGACTTTC	.	TRBV6-5	TRBJ2-6	.
CASSLNGGMNTEAFF	TGTGCCAGCAGCTTAAACGGGGGGATGAACACTGAAGCTTTCTTT	.	TRBV7-2	TRBJ1-1	.
CSANTGLAISYEQYF	TGCAGTGCAAACACGGGACTAGCGATCTCCTACGAGCAGTACTTC	TRBD2	TRBV20-1	TRBJ2-7	.
CASTQTGSNEQYF	TGTGCCAGCACCCAGACAGGCAGCAATGAGCAGTACTTC	.	TRBV6-6	TRBJ2-5	.
CASSSLQGSYEQYF	TGTGCCAGCAGTTCCCTACAGGGCTCCTACGAGCAGTACTTC	.	TRBV27	TRBJ2-7	.
CASRHSGRGYNEQFF	TGTGCCAGCAGACATAGCGGGAGGGGGTACAATGAGCAGTTCTTC	TRBD2	TRBV12-3/TRBV12-4	TRBJ2-1	.
CASSQAGGTYEQYF	TGTGCCAGCAGCCAAGCTGGGGGTACCTACGAGCAGTACTTC	.	TRBV4-2	TRBJ2-7	many
CASNRGQDQPQHF	TGTGCCAGCAACAGGGGGCAAGATCAGCCCCAGCATTTT	TRBD1	TRBV3-1	TRBJ1-5	few
CASSSGTSRAGTQYF	TGTGCCAGCAGTTCCGGGACTAGCCGCGCAGGTACGCAGTATTTT	TRBD2	TRBV12-3/TRBV12-4	TRBJ2-3	few